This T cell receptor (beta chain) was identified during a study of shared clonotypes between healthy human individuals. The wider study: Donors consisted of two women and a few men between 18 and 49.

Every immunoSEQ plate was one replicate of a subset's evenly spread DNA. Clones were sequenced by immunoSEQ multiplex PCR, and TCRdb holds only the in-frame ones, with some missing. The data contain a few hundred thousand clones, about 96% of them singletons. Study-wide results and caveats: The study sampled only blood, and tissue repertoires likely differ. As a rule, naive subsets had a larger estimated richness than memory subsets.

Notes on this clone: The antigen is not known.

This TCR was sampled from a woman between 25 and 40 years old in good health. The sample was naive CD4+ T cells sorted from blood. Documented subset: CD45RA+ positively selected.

CDR3 nucleotide sequence: TGCGCCAGCAGCTTGGCCGCGGTATCGGGGGAAAAACTGTTTTTT. Amino acid sequence: CASSLAAVSGEKLFF. The chain uses TRBV5-1 and TRBJ1-4; D gene unclear. This CDR3 is built from 15 residues. The germline V gene has CDR1 SGHRS and CDR2 YFSETQ. V was cut by 0 bases and J by 8 bases, with 14 bases left in between.